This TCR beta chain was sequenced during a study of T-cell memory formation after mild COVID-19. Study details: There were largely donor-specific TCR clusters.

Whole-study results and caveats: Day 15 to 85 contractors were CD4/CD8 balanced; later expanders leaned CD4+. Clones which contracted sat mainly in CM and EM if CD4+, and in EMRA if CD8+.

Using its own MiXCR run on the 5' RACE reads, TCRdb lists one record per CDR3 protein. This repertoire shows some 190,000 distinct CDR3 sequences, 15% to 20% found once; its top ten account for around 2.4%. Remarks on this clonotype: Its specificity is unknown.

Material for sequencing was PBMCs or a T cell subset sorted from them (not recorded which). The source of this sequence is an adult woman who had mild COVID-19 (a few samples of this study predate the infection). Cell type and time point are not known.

CDR3 sequence: CATSGFPETDTQYF. CDR3 in DNA: TGTGCCACCAGTGGCTTCCCGGAGACAGATACGCAGTATTTT. The rearrangement uses TRBV24-1 and TRBJ2-3; D remains ambiguous. The germline V gene has CDR1 KGHDR and CDR2 SFDVKD. This CDR3 has 14 amino acids. The ends were cut back, 5 bases at V and 3 bases at J, with 11 bases in the middle.